Shown below are 8 T cell receptor beta chains from a single sample sequenced in a study of OX40 agonist ivuxolimab in advanced cancers. Repertoires were generated with immunoSEQ multiplex PCR, while TCRdb's copy carries only in-frame clones and drops some. The table records roughly 100,000 clones, about 80% of them present only once. Source: CD4+ or CD8+ T cells sorted from blood, taken in a trial of the OX40 agonist ivuxolimab. These receptors were obtained from an adult with an advanced solid tumor such as melanoma, head and neck, liver or kidney cancer.

This clone was picked up one time. V gene TRBV5-1 combines with J gene TRBJ2-7, with 10 positions matching TRBD2. Trimming at V came to 4 bases and at J to 6 bases, leaving 10 bases not matched to a gene. The CDR3 contains 15 residues. Germline V gene data show CDR1 as SGHRS and CDR2 as YFSETQ. Here the CDR3 DNA reads TGCGCCAGCAGCCTTAGCGGGAGGAGGGACGCCGAGCAGTACTTC. Its protein is CASSLSGRRDAEQYF.

The chain couples TRBV9 to TRBJ1-2; no definite D call. V gave up 6 bases and J gave up 0 bases, with 9 bases separating them. Germline CDR1 SGDLS, CDR2 YYNGEE. This CDR3 spans 13 amino acids. This CDR3 is CASTGSSNYGYTF. Here the CDR3 DNA reads TGTGCCAGCACCGGGAGTTCTAACTATGGCTACACCTTC.

The rearrangement uses TRBV9 and TRBJ2-7; no clear D. V was pared by 4 bases and J by 2 bases, with 16 bases between. The CDR3 is 15 amino acids. Germline CDR1 reads SGDLS; CDR2 reads YYNGEE. The CDR3 bases are TGTGCCAGCAGCCCCCATGGGTCCTATACCTACGAGCAGTACTTC. It specifies CASSPHGSYTYEQYF. The variable domain in full, completed from reference TRBV9 and TRBJ2-7, reads DSGVTQTPKHLITATGQRVTLRCSPRSGDLSVYWYQQSLDQGLQFLIQYYNGEERAKGNILERFSAQQFPDLHSELNLSSLELGDSALYFCASSPHGSYTYEQYFGPGTRLTVT.

This clone was counted many times. The chain couples TRBV19 to TRBJ1-2; D is ambiguous. The length of the CDR3 is 14 residues. CDR1 and CDR2 (germline): LNHDA, SQIVND (reference sequence). V was shortened by 3 bases and J by 2 bases, with 10 bases between the two germline ends. In DNA, the CDR3 is TGTGCCAGTAGTATTTACAGTGCGAACTATGGCTACACCTTC. This encodes CASSIYSANYGYTF.

A word on this clone: Distinct nucleotide sequences in the sample also encode this CDR3. V gene TRBV5-1 combines with J gene TRBJ1-1; the match to TRBD1 covers 7 bases. V dropped 0 bases and J dropped 4; count of bases not matched to a gene: 3. This CDR3 is built from 14 residues. From germline, CDR1 is SGHRS and CDR2 YFSETQ. CDR3 DNA: TGCGCCAGCAGCTTGGAGGGGGCCGGCACTGAAGCTTTCTTT. It codes for CASSLEGAGTEAFF.

The chain combines TRBV13 with TRBJ1-1; TRBD1 aligns across 7 bases. With 6 bases clipped from V and 3 bases from J, the junction kept 16 bases outside the gene matches. The length of the CDR3 is 17 residues. Germline V gene data show CDR1 as PRHDT and CDR2 as FYEKMQ (reference sequence). DNA of the CDR3: TGTGCCAGCAGTCAGACAGGGCTCTCCCTCTTGGACACTGAAGCTTTCTTT. Encoded protein: CASSQTGLSLLDTEAFF.

This chain joins TRBV27 and TRBJ2-7; 8 bases agree with TRBD1. CDR3 size: 15 residues. V shed 3 bases and J 2 bases; nucleotides not matched to a gene: 6. Germline loops: CDR1 MNHEY, CDR2 SMNVEV (reference sequence). DNA for the CDR3: TGTGCCAGCAGTTTTGGGGACAGGATTACCTACGAGCAGTACTTC. Protein: CASSFGDRITYEQYF.

The J gene is TRBJ1-1, the V gene TRBV11-1, with 7 bases lining up with TRBD1. Germline CDR1 and CDR2: SGHAT and FQDESV (reference sequence). Losses at the gene ends were 3 bases for V and 5 bases for J; bases not matched to a gene: 12. This CDR3 is 16 amino acids long. The CDR3 region has the DNA TGTGCCAGCAGCTTGGGCCTCCGGGACAGAGGGACTGAAGCTTTCTTT. This codes for CASSLGLRDRGTEAFF.